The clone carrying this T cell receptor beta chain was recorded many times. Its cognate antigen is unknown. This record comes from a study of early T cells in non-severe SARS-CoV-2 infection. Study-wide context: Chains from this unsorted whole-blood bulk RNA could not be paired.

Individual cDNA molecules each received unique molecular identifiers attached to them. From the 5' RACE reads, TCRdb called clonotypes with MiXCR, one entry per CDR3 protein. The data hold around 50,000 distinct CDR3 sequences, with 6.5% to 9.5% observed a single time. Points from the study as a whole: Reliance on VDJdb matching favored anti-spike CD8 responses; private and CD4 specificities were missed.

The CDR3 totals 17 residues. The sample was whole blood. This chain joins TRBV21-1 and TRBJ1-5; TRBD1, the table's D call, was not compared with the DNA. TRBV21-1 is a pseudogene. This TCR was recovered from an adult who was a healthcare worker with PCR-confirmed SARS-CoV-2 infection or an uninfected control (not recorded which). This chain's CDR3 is CASSNVPDREDNQPQHF. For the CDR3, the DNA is TGTGCCAGCAGCAACGTTCCCGACAGGGAGGACAATCAGCCCCAGCATTTT.